This passage covers 22 T cell receptor beta chains from one sample sequenced in a study of prognosis after radiotherapy for stage I lung cancer. Researchers used two-round multiplex PCR to amplify TCR beta CDR3 starting from genomic DNA. The authors ran first-round PCR with primers specific to each TRBV and TRBJ gene. MiXCR, applied by TCRdb to the multiplex PCR reads, yields one record per CDR3 protein. Of some 15,000 distinct CDR3 sequences listed, 29% are singletons. Source: PBMCs, taken before or after stereotactic body radiation therapy (not recorded which). The receptors were gathered from a donor at least 50 years old with non-small cell lung cancer.

To note about this clonotype: It differs at one base from a far larger clone, so likely a read error. The J gene is TRBJ1-6, the V gene TRBV27; D remains unclear. Germline CDR1 MNHEY, CDR2 SMNVEV (reference sequence). This CDR3 contains 17 residues. This CDR3 reads CASSYDRRRGGNSTLHF. In DNA, the CDR3 is TGTGCCAGCAGTTACGATAGGCGGAGAGGAGGGAATTCAACCCTCCACTTT.

This chain uses TRBV7-2 with TRBJ2-5, with D unclear. V was cut by 1 base and J by 7 bases, with 22 bases left in between. The germline gives CDR1 SGHTA, CDR2 FQGNSA. The CDR3 extends over 17 amino acids. CDR3 DNA sequence: TGTGCCAGCAGCTTAGATGCAGCGCGACGCATAGATGTGACCCAGTACTTC. Amino acid sequence: CASSLDAARRIDVTQYF.

This clonotype was seen repeatedly, ten times or more. The chain has TRBV27 and TRBJ1-5; D is ambiguous. Trimming shortened V by 11 bases and J by 3 bases, and 11 bases separated the two germline ends. Germline V CDR1 and CDR2: MNHEY, SMNVEV (reference sequence). The CDR3 is 12 residues long. The CDR3: CAGGPVNQPQHF. The CDR3 DNA reads as TGTGCCGGCGGGCCAGTCAATCAGCCCCAGCATTTT.

Notes on this clonotype: The junction departs from the called germline gene at one end, perhaps through a read error. V gene TRBV6-1 combines with J gene TRBJ2-2; the match to TRBD1 covers 7 bases. The CDR3 spans 14 residues. Per germline, CDR1 MNHNS and CDR2 SASEGT. CDR3 sequence (DNA): TGTGCCAGCAGACTGAACACAGGGGCCGGGGATCTGTTTTTT. Residues: CASRLNTGAGDLFF.

This clonotype was seen ten or more times. The gene calls are TRBV5-1 and TRBJ1-6; possible D gene TRBD1, 6 bases. The CDR3 runs 16 residues. V was pared by 3 bases and J by 7 bases, with 17 bases between. Germline CDR1 and CDR2: SGHRS and YFSETQ. As DNA, the CDR3 is TGCGCCAGCAGCTGGGGCCTAGGGCAGGGGAATTCACCCCTCCACTTT. Encoded protein: CASSWGLGQGNSPLHF.

Worth noting for this clonotype: A far larger clone is off by one base, so a read error is likely. The V and J genes are TRBV7-9 and TRBJ2-5; no clear D gene. Germline CDR1 and CDR2: SEHNR and FQNEAQ (reference sequence). V was clipped by 5 bases and J by 11 bases, with 18 bases between them. CDR3 length: 13 residues. The CDR3 reads CASSMRLDNEQYF. CDR3 nucleotide sequence: TGTGCCAGCAGCATGAGACTGGATAATGAGCAGTACTTC.

This clonotype was detected a few times. The CDR3 coding sequence is TGTGCCAGCAGCTTGGTTGGTCGGGGGAGGCGAAACCACGAGCAGTACTTC. It translates to CASSLVGRGRRNHEQYF. The chain employs TRBV5-6 and TRBJ2-7; a possible D gene is TRBD2 (6 bases). V was pared by 0 bases and J by 5 bases, with 21 bases between. The V gene's germline CDR1 is SGHDT and CDR2 YYEEEE. The CDR3 consists of 17 residues.

Concerning this clonotype: A far larger clone is just one base off, so this is likely a read error. The chain employs TRBV28 and TRBJ2-2; 8 bases are a match to TRBD2. The germline V gene encodes CDR1 MDHEN and CDR2 SYDVKM. CDR3 length: 20 residues. J was trimmed by 0 bases and V by 4 bases; bases with no gene match: 16. The CDR3 loop is CASSYSGHGRARANTGELFF. DNA for the CDR3: TGTGCCAGCAGTTACTCGGGACACGGGAGGGCCAGGGCGAACACCGGGGAGCTGTTTTTT.

A word on this clonotype: A read error may explain this, as a much larger clone is one base away. The conserved phenylalanine or tryptophan normally closing the CDR3 is absent here, so this likely arose from a read error. This chain uses TRBV6-4 with TRBJ1-1, with D unresolved. Germline V CDR1 and CDR2: MRHNA, SNTAGT. Trimming stripped 8 bases from V and 2 bases from J, with 18 bases between. This CDR3 is 15 amino acids long. The CDR3: CASLGGRRTNTEAFL. CDR3 DNA: TGTGCCAGCCTTGGAGGTCGAAGGACTAACACTGAAGCTTTCCTT.

As regards this clonotype: Since a much larger clone is just one base distant, this may be a read error. The chain carries TRBV7-9 and TRBJ1-3; no clear D. Germline lookup yields CDR1 SEHNR and CDR2 FQNEAQ (reference sequence). Trimming cost V 5 bases and J 4 bases, with 12 bases left between them. There are 14 residues in the CDR3. CDR3 region: CASSEEVAGNTIYF. CDR3 DNA sequence: TGTGCCAGCAGCGAGGAGGTGGCCGGAAACACCATATATTTT.

As for this clonotype: Relative to the germline gene, one junction end is altered; a read error may explain this. This chain connects TRBV7-7 to TRBJ2-1; D is possibly TRBD2 (6 bases). CDR1 SSHAT and CDR2 FNYEAQ come from the germline V gene (reference sequence). The CDR3 totals 15 residues. CDR3 protein: CASSLRAGSPGEQFF. CDR3 DNA: TGTGCTAGCAGCTTACGAGCCGGGAGTCCGGGGGAGCAGTTCTTC. Full variable domain (missing parts from reference TRBV7-7 and TRBJ2-1): GAGVSQSPRYKVTKRGQDVTLRCDPISSHATLYWYQQALGQGPEFLTYFNYEAQPDKSGLPSDRFSAERPEGSISTLTIQRTEQRDSAMYRCASSLRAGSPGEQFFGPGTRLTVL.

The gene calls are TRBV11-2 and TRBJ2-3, with 9 bases lining up with TRBD2. The CDR3 is made up of 15 amino acids. Germline loops: CDR1 SGHAT, CDR2 FQNNGV. V trimming: 5 bases; J trimming: 3 bases; junction bases outside the gene matches: 6. This CDR3 is CASSVAGDRTDTQYF. CDR3 bases: TGTGCCAGCAGCGTAGCGGGGGATAGAACAGATACGCAGTATTTT.

This clonotype showed up many times. This sequence joins TRBV28 and TRBJ2-7, with no clear D. CDR3 length: 16 amino acids. Trimming shortened V by 3 bases and J by 1 base, and 16 bases separated the two germline ends. Germline V CDR1 and CDR2: MDHEN, SYDVKM. The CDR3 DNA follows: TGTGCCAGCAGTTTCAGTCTAGGAGCCCTTTCCTACGAGCAGTACTTC. It specifies CASSFSLGALSYEQYF.

As to this clonotype: One end of the junction varies from germline; a read error may be responsible. The J gene is TRBJ2-7, the V gene TRBV6-1; 9 bases fit TRBD2. Germline V gene lookup returns CDR1 MNHNS and CDR2 SASEGT. The CDR3 is made up of 14 amino acids. The CDR3 coding sequence is TGTGCCAGAAGTGATCCAGGACTAGCGAGTGAGCAGTACTTC. Its protein is CARSDPGLASEQYF.

This clonotype was observed many times. The J gene is TRBJ2-1, the V gene TRBV6-1, with TRBD2 matching over 9 bases. The CDR3 runs 14 residues. Germline V gene sequence: CDR1 MNHNS, CDR2 SASEGT. The V segment lost 7 bases and the J segment 5 bases; nucleotides outside the gene matches: 6. The CDR3 bases are TGTGCCAGCATTCGCTCTAGCGGGAACAATGAGCAGTTCTTC. Protein product: CASIRSSGNNEQFF.

There are many counts of this clonotype. The CDR3 loop reads CASSLQGANYGYTF. In DNA, the CDR3 is TGCGCCAGCAGCTTACAGGGGGCTAACTATGGCTACACCTTC. The genes are TRBV5-1 and TRBJ1-2, with 8 positions matching TRBD1. The germline V gene has CDR1 SGHRS and CDR2 YFSETQ. This CDR3 comprises 14 residues. V gave up 2 bases and J gave up 0 bases; unmatched junction bases: 0.

This clonotype was seen a few times. This clone may be a read error of a much larger clone one base away. The chain has TRBV15 and TRBJ2-2, with 7 bases that match TRBD1. This CDR3 has 15 residues. Looked up from germline, CDR1 is LNHNV and CDR2 is YYDKDF (reference sequence). In nucleotides, the CDR3 is TGTGCCACCAGCACAGGGGGAGTTAACATCGGGGAGCTGTTTTTT. It codes for CATSTGGVNIGELFF.

This clonotype was recorded at least ten times. The rearrangement joins TRBV7-9 to TRBJ2-7, with 8 bases that match TRBD1. Per the germline V gene, CDR1 is SEHNR and CDR2 is FQNEAQ (reference sequence). The trim removed 0 bases at V and 6 bases at J, leaving 4 bases unmatched. The CDR3 is 14 amino acids. The CDR3 is CASSLASTGGEQYF. CDR3 nucleotides: TGTGCCAGCAGCTTAGCCTCCACAGGGGGCGAGCAGTACTTC.

This clonotype showed up many times. In DNA, the CDR3 is TGCGCCAGCAGCGCTGGACTAGCGGGAGGTGGGAGGAATGAGCAGTTCTTC. This encodes CASSAGLAGGGRNEQFF. The V gene is TRBV4-1, the J gene TRBJ2-1, with 14 nucleotides matching TRBD2. The ends lost 5 bases at V and 7 bases at J; junction bases unmatched: 10. Germline loops: CDR1 MGHRA, CDR2 YSYEKL. This CDR3 comprises 17 residues.

This clonotype was recorded many times. The chain combines TRBV18 with TRBJ2-5, with a possible D match to TRBD1 (7 bases). The CDR3 loop spans 14 amino acids. Deletions cut 0 bases from V and 9 bases from J, with 14 bases between. Germline CDR1 KGHSH, CDR2 LQKENI. This CDR3 is CASSPPNGRGAQYF. CDR3 coding DNA: TGTGCCAGCTCACCACCGAATGGCAGGGGGGCCCAGTACTTC.

This clonotype was counted at least ten times. This rearrangement joins TRBV28 to TRBJ2-7; 8 bases are shared with TRBD2. Losses at the gene ends were 8 bases for V and 3 bases for J; bases not matched to a gene: 6. The germline gives CDR1 MDHEN, CDR2 SYDVKM. The CDR3 is 13 residues long. CDR3 protein: CASDGGLGYEQYF. CDR3 nucleotides: TGTGCCAGCGACGGGGGACTAGGCTACGAGCAGTACTTC.

There are many counts of this clonotype. The rearrangement uses TRBV29-1 and TRBJ2-7, with TRBD1 identical over 10 bases. The CDR3 has 15 amino acids. Per germline, CDR1 SQVTM and CDR2 ANQGSEA. This chain's CDR3 is CSPPGTGVNSYEQYF. The CDR3 DNA reads TGCAGTCCTCCCGGGACAGGGGTGAACTCCTACGAGCAGTACTTC.